Below, 14 T cell receptor beta chains from the same sample are listed, as sequenced in a study of OX40 agonist ivuxolimab in advanced cancers. Using immunoSEQ multiplex PCR, the repertoire was profiled, and TCRdb retains in-frame clones only, with some absent. The profile shows under 85,000 clones, 94% of them singletons. The material sequenced was CD4+ or CD8+ T cells sorted from blood, taken in a trial of the OX40 agonist ivuxolimab. These receptors originate from an adult with an advanced solid tumor such as melanoma, head and neck, liver or kidney cancer.

The chain links TRBV6-5 to TRBJ1-1; D is perhaps TRBD1 (5 bases). The CDR3 spans 15 residues. V was cut by 0 bases and J by 1 base, with 9 bases left in between. Per germline, CDR1 MNHEY and CDR2 SVGAGI. For the CDR3, the DNA is TGTGCCAGCAGTTACTCGAGTGGGGGGAACACTGAAGCTTTCTTT. It codes for CASSYSSGGNTEAFF.

The chain links TRBV4-2 to TRBJ2-5, with 10 bases matching TRBD1. V shed 5 bases and J 3 bases; nucleotides not matched to a gene: 6. This CDR3 comprises 15 residues. Looked up from germline, CDR1 is LGHNA and CDR2 is YNFKEQ. The CDR3 DNA reads as TGTGCCAGCAGCGACCCCGGGACAGGGGAAGAGACCCAGTACTTC. Protein product: CASSDPGTGEETQYF.

The V call is TRBV30, the J call TRBJ1-2; a possible D gene is TRBD1 (6 bases). The CDR3 extends over 15 amino acids. Germline V lookup: CDR1 GTSNPN, CDR2 SVGIG (reference sequence). Deletions cut 1 base from V and 5 bases from J, with 17 bases between. The CDR3 DNA is TGTGCCTGGAGTGACATAACCGTCCAGGGGTATGGCTACACCTTC. Its translation: CAWSDITVQGYGYTF.

The V and J genes are TRBV4-3 and TRBJ2-7; 12 bases agree with TRBD2. Germline assignment: CDR1 LGHNA and CDR2 YSLEER. V shed 0 bases and J 7 bases; nucleotides not matched to a gene: 1. CDR3 length: 14 amino acids. The CDR3 DNA reads TGCGCCAGCAGCCAAGACGGACTAGCGGGAGAGCAGTACTTC. This encodes CASSQDGLAGEQYF.

The chain links TRBV10-3 to TRBJ2-7, with a tentative D call TRBD2 (6 bases). Germline-derived CDR1 and CDR2 are ENHRY and SYGVKD. There are 13 residues in the CDR3. V dropped 9 bases and J dropped 2 bases, with 14 bases sitting between them. The CDR3 spells CAIWDSSAYEQYF. In DNA form, the CDR3 reads TGTGCCATTTGGGACTCCAGCGCCTACGAGCAGTACTTC.

The CDR3 here is CASYETGYGYTF. The CDR3 DNA sequence: TGTGCCAGCTATGAGACGGGTTATGGCTACACCTTC. The rearrangement links TRBV5-4 to TRBJ1-2, with no clear D. The CDR3 consists of 12 residues. The V end was cut by 7 bases, the J end by 5 bases, with 12 bases between. CDR1 is SGHNT and CDR2 is YYREEE in the germline V gene (reference sequence).

This clone was observed once. The chain uses TRBV19 and TRBJ2-5; D is unclear. CDR1 LNHDA and CDR2 SQIVND come from the germline V gene (reference sequence). The V end lost 6 bases, the J end lost 4 bases, and 9 bases lay between the germline ends. CDR3 size: 12 residues. Here the CDR3 DNA reads TGTGCCAGTAGGCCCGGCGGAGAGACCCAGTACTTC. Amino acid sequence: CASRPGGETQYF.

The chain carries TRBV6-5 and TRBJ2-7, with TRBD2 matching over 7 bases. V lost 6 bases, J lost 2 bases, and 7 bases stayed unmatched. This CDR3 is built from 14 residues. Germline V gene data show CDR1 as MNHEY and CDR2 as SVGAGI. CDR3 sequence reads: CASRILAPTYEQYF. The CDR3 bases are TGTGCCAGCAGGATACTAGCGCCGACCTACGAGCAGTACTTC.

This clone appeared once. CDR3 protein: CASTRGAADTQYF. The CDR3 DNA is TGTGCCAGCACGCGGGGGGCCGCAGATACGCAGTATTTT. The chain employs TRBV7-8 and TRBJ2-3; 8 bases fit TRBD2. With V trimmed by 7 bases and J by 4 bases, 4 bases remained unmatched. CDR1 SGHVS and CDR2 FQNEAQ come from the germline V gene. This CDR3 spans 13 amino acids.

This chain uses TRBV7-8 with TRBJ1-1; D is undetermined. From germline, CDR1 is SGHVS and CDR2 FQNEAQ. This CDR3 region has 19 residues. The germline V and J ends were trimmed by 4 bases and 0 bases, with 24 bases remaining between them. The chain's CDR3 is CASSSEPGPLSGMNTEAFF. For the CDR3, the DNA is TGTGCCAGCAGCTCCGAACCGGGTCCTTTATCGGGAATGAACACTGAAGCTTTCTTT.

The rearrangement links TRBV6-5 to TRBJ1-2; possibly TRBD1 for D (5 bases). From germline, CDR1 is MNHEY and CDR2 SVGAGI. Trimming pared 6 bases from V and 4 bases from J, leaving 12 bases between. The CDR3 has 13 amino acids. This CDR3 reads CASSRRQSYGYTF. In DNA form, the CDR3 reads TGTGCCAGCAGCCGGAGACAGAGCTATGGCTACACCTTC.

This chain joins TRBV7-9 and TRBJ1-1; TRBD1 matches at 8 bases. The CDR3 length is 15 residues. The J segment lost 3 bases and the V segment lost 4 bases, leaving 7 bases of the junction unmatched. Germline CDR1 and CDR2: SEHNR and FQNEAQ (reference sequence). CDR3 sequence reads: CASSSPQTGDTEAFF. CDR3 nucleotide sequence: TGTGCCAGCAGCTCTCCACAGACAGGGGACACTGAAGCTTTCTTT. Complete variable domain (other parts from reference TRBV7-9 and TRBJ1-1): DTGVSQNPRHKITKRGQNVTFRCDPISEHNRLYWYRQTLGQGPEFLTYFQNEAQLEKSRLLSDRFSAERPKGSFSTLEIQRTEQGDSAMYLCASSSPQTGDTEAFFGQGTRLTVV.

This clone is a singleton in its sample. This chain uses TRBV2 with TRBJ1-1; D is unresolved. The CDR3 is made up of 13 amino acids. Germline assignment: CDR1 SNHLY and CDR2 FYNNEI. V shed 6 bases and J shed 4 bases, with 12 bases lying between them. The DNA for the CDR3 is TGTGCCAGCAGCGCCCTTTTGTCCACTGAAGCTTTCTTT. Translated, it gives CASSALLSTEAFF.

This sequence joins TRBV9 and TRBJ2-1; D possibly corresponds to TRBD2 (5 bases). Germline CDR1 and CDR2: SGDLS and YYNGEE. CDR3 length equals 15 residues. The ends were cut back, 3 bases at V and 2 bases at J, with 12 bases in the middle. CDR3 DNA sequence: TGTGCCAGCAGCGCTAGTTCCGGGGCCTACAATGAGCAGTTCTTC. Protein: CASSASSGAYNEQFF.